Following are 2 T cell receptor beta chains from one sample sequenced in a study of tumor and adjacent non-tumor tissue in lung cancer (dated by TCRdb to 2016 to 2018). Receptor libraries were prepared by multiplex PCR. Sequencing relied on an Illumina HiSeq 2500. TCRbeta libraries were built by three rounds of nested PCR using primers (Table S4), following protocols modified from ARM-PCR. Through fastp at Q25 and MiXCR, TCRdb rebuilt clones from the public reads, retaining in-frame beta chains. Records with the same CDR3 protein are collapsed into one entry carrying the most frequent genes and DNA. This sample lists about 82,000 distinct CDR3 sequences; 60% to 80% were detected once. The ten biggest clones cover 12% of the sample. RNA was isolated from bulk, unsorted tissue, and RNA quality was assessed with a NanoDrop ND-1000 and an Agilent 2100. Sequenced sample: lung tumor tissue. Source of these receptors: a woman in her forties or fifties with non-small cell lung cancer.

Only one count was recorded for this clonotype. Compared with germline, one end of the junction differs, possibly owing to a read error. The chain has TRBV28 and TRBJ2-7; D might be TRBD2 (6 bases). CDR1 is MDHEN and CDR2 is SYDVKM in the germline V gene. CDR3 length: 14 amino acids. Here the CDR3 DNA reads TGCGCCAACACCCCAGGTAGCGGCCTCTACAAGCAGTACTTC. It yields the protein CANTPGSGLYKQYF.

V and J are TRBV12-3 or TRBV12-4 and TRBJ2-3; D perhaps matches TRBD2 (6 bases). V gave up 3 bases and J gave up 1 base, with 14 bases separating them. The CDR3 extends over 16 amino acids. Here the CDR3 DNA reads TGTGCCAGCAGTTTCGGCGCGGGAATGGGCACAGATACGCAGTATTTT. Translated: CASSFGAGMGTDTQYF.